This T cell receptor beta chain is from a study of cytomegalovirus exposure and HLA in healthy donors (dated 2017 in TCRdb). With regard to the full study: In an earlier analysis of 550 to 750 of the donors, 276 Gb of sequence data and roughly 100 million unique TCR beta sequences from about 179 million T cells were reported. Around 320 gigabases of sequencing data and some 85 million unique TCR sequences were included in an early release covering 500 to 750 HLA-typed donors. The genetic ancestry cluster associated with self-reported Caucasian donors included 81% of the 398 genotyped donors. The aim of the study was to test whether cataloging public T cell receptors could identify signatures of past pathogen exposure. The study used immunosequencing to profile the T cell repertoires of several hundred subjects and linked those repertoires to cytomegalovirus serostatus. In addition to the first cohort of hundreds of subjects, a separate validation cohort of some 120 different subjects was used. High-throughput TCR immunosequencing, statistical association of individual TCRs with disease status, and machine learning were combined to predict cytomegalovirus infection status. In a later analysis, previously published TCR beta repertoires from 550 to 750 donors were re-analyzed and high-resolution HLA genotyping was added so that TCR occurrence patterns could be studied. The later analysis used no new phenotypic data to find candidate immune exposures, relying instead on TCR beta sequences and their occurrence across donors. An earlier analysis of fewer than 700 of the donors applied high-throughput TCR beta sequencing to assess whether each TCR beta V gene segment acted as functional or pseudogenic. Donor age, sex, ethnicity and CMV serostatus were compiled together with the repertoire data. A later genetic analysis used genome-wide SNP genotypes for about 65% of the 666 donors, treating that subset as a discovery cohort. All discovery cohort repertoires had been generated using a single sequencing platform. HLA typing included class I and class II loci at four-digit resolution. Typing coverage varied by locus: roughly 629-640 donors for A, B, C, DRB1 and DQB1; some 520 for DQA1; over 600 for DPA1; roughly 450 for DPB1. A handful of DR-DQ haplotypes were handled as single units for association and clustering because linkage in the cohort was strong. Among around 400 genotyped donors of the cohort, an average of around 240,000 unique TCR beta nucleotide sequences were sequenced per donor, roughly 20% of them non-productive.

The cohort was made up of approximately 670 healthy bone marrow donors. At the time of sampling, all cohort members were nominally healthy, though unrecorded immune exposures were likely present. The donor was CMV seropositive and was included in the group of about 290 seropositive cohort members. A peripheral blood sample was collected from each donor, and TCR beta sequencing was performed on peripheral blood mononuclear cells. The Qiagen DNeasy Blood Extraction Kit was used to extract genomic DNA from the blood cell samples. Study-wide findings and limitations: In a later analysis, most CMV-associated TCR beta chains were found to appear HLA-restricted, with HLA associations seemingly driven largely by CMV exposure. Sequencing depth was assumed to be roughly uniform across donors in the presence/absence analyses, though that assumption may not hold. A cluster of highly shared sequence variants was judged likely to represent a technical artifact of the sequencing pipeline. In both the original and validation cohorts, the classifier was reported to diagnose cytomegalovirus status with high specificity and sensitivity. A further reported finding was that TCR beta sequences accurately predicted the HLA-A and HLA-B alleles for most subjects in the first cohort. CMV serostatus was the only immune exposure information available for the cohort. While some public TCRs were present in many individuals, most TCR sequences turned up only very rarely across donors. A later genetic analysis reported fewer N-insertions in productive TCRs among donors in an Asian-associated ancestry cluster than the roughly 640-donor mean. In a later analysis, some 17,000 TCR beta sequences were associated with specific HLA alleles at a false discovery rate of 0.05. According to a later analysis, TCR association rates differed among HLA loci, with DRB1 alleles showing the most associated TCRs and HLA-C alleles showing the fewest. Because HLA typing was unavailable for some donors at each locus, only the typed subset was used in association tests. Linkage disequilibrium might explain the correlated functional status among segregating V segments, but an unknown experimental factor could not be excluded. The study gave a list of around 170 TCR beta chains associated with cytomegalovirus. An association between a missense DCLRE1C variant and V-gene and J-gene trimming of TCR beta chains was found in a later genetic analysis and replicated in an independent cohort. The authors suggested that the approach could potentially be generalized to other disease states and immunological phenotypes. In an earlier analysis of about 600 of the donors, most TCR beta V segments appeared in productive rearrangements about 87% or about 30% of the time, broadly matching IMGT annotations. In this cohort, only TCR beta chains were sequenced, and detectable features were limited by the absence of alpha or paired-chain data. Some IMGT-functional V segments, including TRBV6-2 and TRBV6-3, could not be distinguished by the 87-base-pair reads and were therefore excluded. A later analysis found that HLA-associated TCR beta chains were more clonally expanded and had lower generation probabilities than equally common non-associated chains. Seventeen rarely observed V segments, including chromosome 9 orphons, were excluded from the earlier analysis of approximately 500 of the donors because counts were too low. In a later analysis, several top co-occurrence clusters were reported to appear linked to parvovirus B19, influenza, CMV and Epstein-Barr virus. Three of the identified cytomegalovirus-associated TCR beta chains were confirmed in vitro to be specific for cytomegalovirus antigens. Assigning TCR associations to individual alleles was difficult when HLA alleles, especially DR and DQ, strongly co-occurred.

This clone has just a few counts. It lacks a known antigen. The sample holds no much larger clone one base away, and base qualities are not on file. Library creation used the immunoSEQ multiplex PCR assay. For the multiplex PCR, a mixture combining 60 forward primers for TCR Vbeta segments and 13 reverse primers for TCR Jbeta segments was used. The CDR3 region of rearranged TCR beta genes was amplified from genomic DNA with a multiplex PCR assay. Amplified TCR beta libraries were sequenced as 87-base-pair reads on the Illumina HiSeq System. The paper's processing steps were these. A later analysis counted about 80 million unique TCR beta chains across the approximately 700 repertoires, and some 11 million of these chains were shared by at least two donors. A nearest-neighbor algorithm error-corrected the raw reads and collapsed the reads into unique sequences, merging closely related sequences to remove PCR and sequencing errors. To assign V, D and J gene segments, CDR3 sequences were aligned to IMGT reference sequences. For a sequence to be retained, a match of at least six nucleotides to both a V gene segment and a J gene segment was required. A rearrangement counted as productive if the CDR3 had no stop codons and remained in frame with V and J, and every other rearrangement counted as non-productive. CDR3 was defined by IMGT convention, running from the second conserved V-encoded cysteine to the conserved J-encoded phenylalanine. The earlier analysis of about 500 of the donors excluded sequences that lacked an unambiguous match to a single V gene segment. An earlier analysis of some 500 of the donors classified V segments as functional when productive rearrangements were above 56.7% and as segregating when the standard deviation between donors was above 5%. A statistical classification framework was built to diagnose cytomegalovirus status from the catalog of TCR beta chain sequences. A later analysis assigned V and J genes by comparing TCR nucleotide sequences with IMGT/GENE-DB human TR gene sequences. Using the TCRdist pipeline, a later analysis assigned CDR3 sequences along with most-parsimonious VDJ recombination scenarios. In a later analysis, every TCR beta chain was defined by the combination of its CDR3 amino acid sequence and its V-gene family, and reads without a unique V-gene family were dropped. To address suspected cross-contamination and a sequencing artifact, a later analysis removed over 500 highly shared, low-generation-probability nucleotide sequences. In a later analysis, a clonal expansion index for each public chain was calculated from normalized within-repertoire ranks of inferred template counts. Generation probabilities in a later analysis came from a VDJ recombination model fitted to out-of-frame rearrangements, and those results were checked against IGoR. A later analysis scored TCR-TCR, TCR-HLA and TCR-CMV co-occurrence with hypergeometric tests, applying a repertoire-size bias correction to TCR pairs. False discovery rates were estimated in a later analysis by permuting HLA or CMV assignments 20 times. In a later analysis, co-occurring TCRs were grouped using DBSCAN, with TCRdist sequence similarity added in when clustering inside HLA-allele-positive subsets. Repertoires with fewer than 30,000 or more than 120,000 public chains, plus five repertoires with anomalous nucleotide sharing, were excluded from co-occurrence clustering. TCRdb limited this immuneACCESS table to in-frame rearrangements with V and J called. A share of clones is missing; checked studies link under half to unresolved V genes, and the rest is unexplained. V, J and clone size reflect that table, while D and trimming were determined from the DNA. A total of 120,000 to 150,000 clones appear in this sample, around 79% of them only once. Jointly, the top ten make up around 5.4% of the sample.

CDR1 and CDR2 were assigned from the germline V gene (reference sequence) as MNHNY and SVGAGI. Reading from cysteine to phenylalanine, the CDR3 counts 15 amino acids. The only DNA kept is the CDR3, 45 bases in frame from the first base. Germline trimming amounts to 4 bases on V and 3 bases on J, with 7 as the count of junction bases outside the gene matches. The TCR comes from a man aged 25-45 years in good health and CMV-seropositive. Here the chain combines TRBV6-6 and TRBJ2-7, with 9 bases in between that match TRBD1. Sequenced: PBMCs. For the CDR3, the sequence is CASSSPGTGLYEQYF. At the DNA level, the sequence is TGTGCCAGCAGTTCCCCCGGGACAGGGCTCTACGAGCAGTACTTC.